This TCR beta chain was recorded in a study of shared clonotypes between healthy human individuals. About the study: Researchers assigned three CD4 naive, three CD4 memory, two CD8 naive and one CD8 memory plate to each donor. Broader study findings: Unshared clonotypes carried lower generation probabilities than those common to all four donors. Clonotype sharing among donors, it was expected, would be affected by sequencing depth.

Details on this clone: What it binds is not known. Other DNA sequences in this specimen translate into the identical CDR3.

Terminally differentiated effector memory CD45RA+ cells were left out of the naive CD8 fraction, which was CD45RO-negative and positively selected for CCR7. The CDR3 runs 13 residues. Trimming left V 3 bases short and J 8 bases short, with 13 bases between. Germline assignment: CDR1 MNHEY and CDR2 SMNVEV (reference sequence). The input for sorted-subset replicate PCRs was around 0.2 ug DNA, some 28,000 T cell genomes. Repertoires were generated with immunoSEQ multiplex PCR, while TCRdb's copy carries only in-frame clones and drops some. The sample has millions of clones; roughly 91% are singletons. The sequenced sample consisted of naive CD8+ T cells from PBMCs. The chain recombines TRBV27 with TRBJ1-2; D is possibly TRBD1 (6 bases). This TCR was recovered from a man aged 18 to 29 in good health. Some clones in this sample may be carry-over from other donors' samples. CDR3: CASSFSTGYGYTF. The CDR3 bases are TGTGCCAGCAGTTTTAGTACAGGGTACGGCTACACCTTC.